This T cell receptor beta chain was identified during a study of T cells in Graves' hyperthyroidism and ophthalmopathy (dated by TCRdb to 2018 to 2020). A note on the overall study: Peripheral blood was collected at initial diagnosis, before any treatment. A discovery cohort of about 95 patients, about 43 with Graves' ophthalmopathy and 55 to 65 with stable Graves' hyperthyroidism, was used to find distinguishing TCR V-J signatures. An independent validation cohort of under 20 hyperthyroidism patients and about 16 patients who later progressed to ophthalmopathy tested prospective prediction of ophthalmopathy. The 95 to 100 discovery patients were randomly divided into training and test sets at a 7:3 ratio. The study also compared thyroid tissue and blood T-cell repertoires from more than 5 Graves' hyperthyroidism patients. After sampling, hyperthyroidism patients received methimazole starting at 30 mg daily, and ophthalmopathy patients received high-dose intravenous methylprednisolone. According to the paper, TCR Vbeta CDR3 sequencing was carried out on 135 peripheral blood samples, which came from fewer than 50 ophthalmopathy, some 73 hyperthyroidism and approximately 17 progressor patients. Results the study describes overall, beyond this receptor: Most expanded thyroid clonotypes (frequency above 0.001) were also found in blood, which suggests that blood repertoires may mirror thyroid immune responses. No statistical method was used to set the sample size in advance, and investigators knew the group allocation. In validation, the model predicted progression to ophthalmopathy with approximately 71% sensitivity and around 72% specificity, a median of about 6.7 months before onset. A model built on a 13 V-J signature distinguished ophthalmopathy from stable hyperthyroidism, reaching 85% to 90% sensitivity and about 81% specificity in cross-validation and 80%/75% in testing.

Amplification of TCR beta CDR3 regions was carried out from RNA transcripts. The first round of RT-PCR for the TCR CDR3 was performed with the HTBI primer set and the Qiagen OneStep RT-PCR kit. The libraries were constructed in a second round of multiplex PCR and then size-selected and purified. The libraries were sequenced on an Illumina HiSeq2000 using paired-end 100 bp reads. The authors' pipeline ran thus. SOAPnuke was used to process the raw data, with reads discarded if the reads contained adapters or uncalled bases, had a mean Phred below 15, or lacked an exact constant-primer or identifier match. COPE v1.2.5 was used to merge high-quality paired reads, and clonotypes were defined as unique nucleotide sequences. MiTCR v1.1 was used to align clonotypes to the IMGT TRBV, TRBD and TRBJ reference segments. The analysis included only V-J combinations with a frequency above 0.0001, which together covered about 99% of the repertoires. The TCS score was defined as the ratio of F50 (clonal expansion) to E x V (chaos), calculated using BLOSUM62-based TCRdist between CDR3 peptides within each V-J. Welch's t-statistics and random forest reduced roughly 530 V-J features to roughly 13, which were used in a naive Bayes classifier (R e1071). TCRdb applied fastp at Q25 and MiXCR to the public reads, then kept only in-frame beta chains. Rows merge per CDR3 protein into single entries with the most common DNA and genes. The authors' filters were not applied to this entry. The sample contains roughly 350,000 distinct CDR3 sequences, around 13% of them found a single time. The ten largest account for 34% of the sample.

This clonotype was seen ten or more times. Which antigen it targets is not known. Base quality data are lacking; no much larger clone is found one base away. Ophthalmopathy patients had moderately to severely active disease, Clinical Activity Score of at least 3, NOSPECS grade of at least 4, and duration under 3 months. Patients with uncontrolled infections, other autoimmune diseases, pregnancy or lactation were excluded. Diagnoses relied on clinical symptoms, serum thyroxine and TRAb, thyroid ultrasound and orbital computed tomography. PBMCs were isolated from approximately 10 ml of fresh peripheral blood by Ficoll-Paque density gradient centrifugation. Trizol reagent was used to extract total RNA, and RNA quality was then checked on an Agilent 2100 Bioanalyzer. The receptor comes from a woman in her thirties or forties with Graves' ophthalmopathy. The sequenced sample consisted of blood.

The CDR3 amino acid sequence is: CAASGVTYEQYF. The base sequence is TGTGCCGCTAGCGGGGTGACGTACGAGCAGTACTTC. The sequence joins TRBV3-1 to TRBJ2-7, and 9 junctional nucleotides match TRBD2. V and J are trimmed by 11 bases and 4 bases, and the gene matches miss 6 bases of the junction. CDR1 LGHDT and CDR2 YNNKEL were looked up in the germline V gene (reference sequence). Its CDR3 holds 12 amino acids, cysteine through phenylalanine. Only the CDR3 DNA stays, 36 bases, in frame from base 1.